The 29 T cell receptor beta chains presented below share a single source sample, sequenced in a study of a mutant IDH1 vaccine in newly diagnosed glioma. These receptors have no identified antigens. Generated by immunoSEQ multiplex PCR, the TCRdb table keeps only in-frame clones and is missing some. Here the sample spans about 38,000 clones, approximately 80% being singletons. The time point denotes: week 5, during vaccination. Mutant IDH1 20-mer peptide, at 300 ug, made up each vaccine dose, with topical imiquimod. The specimen comprised PBMCs, sampled from a glioma patient whose treatment included an IDH1 peptide vaccine. These receptors all stem from a man in his forties with glioma.

The chain uses TRBV7-2 and TRBJ2-2; D uncertain. This CDR3 is built from 13 residues. V lost 1 base and J 6 bases, leaving 6 bases between the germline ends. Germline assignment: CDR1 SGHTA and CDR2 FQGNSA. The CDR3 sequence is CASSLDFAGELFF. The CDR3 DNA follows: TGTGCCAGCAGCTTAGACTTTGCCGGGGAGCTGTTTTTT.

This sequence joins TRBV7-9 and TRBJ2-1; TRBD2 matches 8 bases. CDR3 length: 13 residues. Germline V gives CDR1 SEHNR, CDR2 FQNEAQ (reference sequence). Losses at the gene ends were 5 bases for V and 8 bases for J; bases not matched to a gene: 5. Here the CDR3 DNA reads TGTGCCAGCAGCACAAGCGGGGGCTATGAGCAGTTCTTC. This encodes CASSTSGGYEQFF.

This rearrangement joins TRBV5-1 to TRBJ2-1; D unclear. With 0 bases removed from V and 7 bases from J, the gap between germline ends came to 14 bases. Germline assignment: CDR1 SGHRS and CDR2 YFSETQ. The CDR3 spans 15 residues. CDR3 amino acids: CASSLDGRVRNEQFF. The CDR3 DNA is TGCGCCAGCAGCTTGGACGGCCGGGTCAGAAATGAGCAGTTCTTC.

The chain employs TRBV18 and TRBJ1-5; 7 bases fit TRBD1. There are 16 residues in the CDR3. Germline lookup yields CDR1 KGHSH and CDR2 LQKENI. Germline trimming cut 4 bases from V and 3 bases from J; bases unmatched to any gene: 9. In DNA form, the CDR3 reads TGTGCCAGCTCACACAGGGGTCGGCGCGACAATCAGCCCCAGCATTTT. Translation gives CASSHRGRRDNQPQHF. Complete variable domain (other parts from reference TRBV18 and TRBJ1-5): NAGVMQNPRHLVRRRGQEARLRCSPMKGHSHVYWYRQLPEEGLKFMVYLQKENIIDESGMPKERFSAEFPKEGPSILRIQQVVRGDSAAYFCASSHRGRRDNQPQHFGDGTRLSIL.

The chain has TRBV18 and TRBJ2-1; D perhaps matches TRBD1 (5 bases). The germline V gene encodes CDR1 KGHSH and CDR2 LQKENI. CDR3 length equals 11 residues. V lost 5 bases and J lost 8, with 7 bases in between. Here the CDR3 reads CASSWGDEQFF. CDR3 DNA sequence: TGTGCCAGCTCATGGGGCGATGAGCAGTTCTTC.

The J gene is TRBJ2-5, the V gene TRBV5-4; 9 nucleotides line up with TRBD1. Germline lookup yields CDR1 SGHNT and CDR2 YYREEE (reference sequence). J was trimmed by 9 bases and V by 4 bases; bases with no gene match: 16. The CDR3 covers 16 residues. CDR3 DNA: TGTGCCAGCAGCCCCTCCTTACAGGGGGCCTTAGTGGCCCAGTACTTC. This translates into CASSPSLQGALVAQYF.

The gene calls are TRBV6-6 and TRBJ2-7; 7 positions agree with TRBD1. The V segment lost 7 bases and the J segment 3 bases; nucleotides outside the gene matches: 9. There are 14 residues in the CDR3. CDR1 is MNHNY, CDR2 SVGAGI, per germline (reference sequence). This CDR3 reads CASTSGTVNYEQYF. The CDR3 DNA follows: TGTGCCAGCACCTCCGGGACAGTCAACTACGAGCAGTACTTC.

The chain combines TRBV27 with TRBJ1-4; D uncertain. Germline values: CDR1 MNHEY, CDR2 SMNVEV (reference sequence). Between the trimmed V and J ends, which lost 3 bases and 8 bases, there was a span of 13 bases. The CDR3 totals 14 residues. This CDR3 is CASSLGPTGEKLFF. CDR3 DNA sequence: TGTGCCAGCAGTTTGGGTCCAACGGGGGAAAAACTGTTTTTT. Supplemented by reference TRBV27 and TRBJ1-4, the full variable domain reads EAQVTQNPRYLITVTGKKLTVTCSQNMNHEYMSWYRQDPGLGLRQIYYSMNVEVTDKGDVPEGYKVSRKEKRNFPLILESPSPNQTSLYFCASSLGPTGEKLFFGSGTQLSVL.

This rearrangement joins TRBV30 to TRBJ1-5; the D gene is possibly TRBD1 (6 bases). V was cut by 5 bases and J by 0 bases, with 11 bases left in between. This CDR3 is 14 amino acids long. Germline V CDR1 and CDR2: GTSNPN, SVGIG (reference sequence). As DNA, the CDR3 is TGTGCCTGGCAGTCAGGGGATAGCAATCAGCCCCAGCATTTT. Translating it yields CAWQSGDSNQPQHF. Complete variable domain (other parts from reference TRBV30 and TRBJ1-5): SQTIHQWPATLVQPVGSPLSLECTVEGTSNPNLYWYRQAAGRGLQLLFYSVGIGQISSEVPQNLSASRPQDRQFILSSKKLLLSDSGFYLCAWQSGDSNQPQHFGDGTRLSIL.

This rearrangement joins TRBV30 to TRBJ1-2; tentatively, D is TRBD1 (5 bases). Germline lookup yields CDR1 GTSNPN and CDR2 SVGIG (reference sequence). The CDR3 is 16 amino acids. V was clipped by 1 base and J by 1 base, with 16 bases between them. Here the CDR3 reads CAWSDLGASFNYGYTF. The CDR3 DNA reads TGTGCCTGGAGTGATCTCGGGGCCTCCTTTAACTATGGCTACACCTTC.

This chain uses TRBV5-1 with TRBJ2-5; TRBD2 matches 7 bases. The germline gives CDR1 SGHRS, CDR2 YFSETQ. Unmatched junction bases numbered 4, after V lost 0 bases and J lost 2 bases. CDR3 length: 15 residues. This chain's CDR3 is CASSLGAGVQETQYF. The CDR3, as DNA: TGCGCCAGCAGCTTGGGGGCGGGGGTTCAAGAGACCCAGTACTTC.

This clone was seen a few times. The V call is TRBV7-9, the J call TRBJ2-2; D unclear. CDR3 length equals 14 residues. V was cut by 5 bases and J by 1 base, with 8 bases left in between. CDR1 and CDR2 (germline): SEHNR, FQNEAQ (reference sequence). Here the CDR3 reads CASSEDGNTGELFF. CDR3 in DNA: TGTGCCAGCAGCGAGGACGGGAACACCGGGGAGCTGTTTTTT.

The genes are TRBV10-3 and TRBJ1-1, with 9 bases aligning to TRBD1. The V gene's germline CDR1 is ENHRY and CDR2 SYGVKD. Trimming cost V 2 bases and J 4 bases; bases outside gene matches: 2. This CDR3 is built from 14 residues. CDR3 loop: CAISETGGSTEAFF. In nucleotides, the CDR3 is TGTGCCATCAGTGAGACAGGGGGCTCCACTGAAGCTTTCTTT.

This chain joins TRBV13 and TRBJ1-5; D is unresolved. V lost 2 bases and J 4 bases, leaving 6 bases between the germline ends. Germline lookup yields CDR1 PRHDT and CDR2 FYEKMQ (reference sequence). This CDR3 contains 13 residues. CDR3 bases: TGTGCCAGCAGCTTAAGGGAGAATCAGCCCCAGCATTTT. This codes for CASSLRENQPQHF.

The V and J genes are TRBV30 and TRBJ2-3; D call uncertain. With 2 bases removed from V and 0 bases from J, the gap between germline ends came to 6 bases. The CDR3 is 13 amino acids. Germline loops: CDR1 GTSNPN, CDR2 SVGIG (reference sequence). The CDR3 spells CAWSLGSTDTQYF. CDR3 bases: TGTGCCTGGAGTTTGGGTAGCACAGATACGCAGTATTTT.

The chain combines TRBV5-6 with TRBJ2-7, with 10 bases aligning to TRBD1. There are 14 residues in the CDR3. Germline V CDR1 and CDR2: SGHDT, YYEEEE. With V trimmed by 0 bases and J by 6 bases, 3 bases remained unmatched. The DNA for the CDR3 is TGTGCCAGCAGCTTGGGGGACAGGGGAACCGAGCAGTACTTC. It is translated as CASSLGDRGTEQYF. The entire variable domain, with the rest obtained from reference TRBV5-6 and TRBJ2-7, is as follows: DAGVTQSPTHLIKTRGQQVTLRCSPKSGHDTVSWYQQALGQGPQFIFQYYEEEERQRGNFPDRFSGHQFPNYSSELNVNALLLGDSALYLCASSLGDRGTEQYFGPGTRLTVT.

The V and J genes are TRBV20-1 and TRBJ2-7; D remains ambiguous. V was cut by 1 base and J by 9 bases, with 10 bases left in between. Germline V CDR1 and CDR2: DFQATT, SNEGSKA (reference sequence). CDR3 size: 11 residues. CDR3 region: CSARGPEWQYF. CDR3 sequence (DNA): TGCAGTGCTAGAGGGCCAGAGTGGCAGTACTTC.

This clone is medium-sized by share. The chain couples TRBV19 to TRBJ2-6, with D hard to call. This CDR3 is built from 13 residues. Per germline, CDR1 LNHDA and CDR2 SQIVND (reference sequence). The V end lost 8 bases, the J end lost 3 bases, and 8 bases lay between the germline ends. CDR3 residues: CASSLGGANVLTF. CDR3 sequence (DNA): TGTGCCAGTTCCCTGGGTGGGGCCAACGTCCTGACTTTC.

The chain recombines TRBV30 with TRBJ2-7; no clear D. CDR1 and CDR2 from the germline V gene are GTSNPN and SVGIG (reference sequence). This CDR3 contains 10 residues. V was clipped by 1 base and J by 8 bases, with 6 bases between them. The DNA of the CDR3 is TGTGCCTGGAGTGGACCGAAGCAGTACTTC. Protein sequence: CAWSGPKQYF.

The chain has TRBV29-1 and TRBJ1-2; no firm D call. Germline CDR1 reads SQVTM; CDR2 reads ANQGSEA. CDR3 length equals 15 residues. Trimming pared 1 base from V and 6 bases from J, leaving 18 bases between. CDR3 protein: CSVEAGVGGVHGYTF. In nucleotides, the CDR3 is TGCAGCGTTGAAGCTGGGGTGGGCGGTGTACATGGCTACACCTTC.

This rearrangement joins TRBV5-5 to TRBJ1-4; 7 bases line up with TRBD1. This CDR3 spans 15 amino acids. V trimming: 4 bases; J trimming: 5 bases; junction bases outside the gene matches: 8. Germline assignment: CDR1 SGHKS and CDR2 YYEKEE (reference sequence). The CDR3 protein is CASSAGTALNEKLFF. The CDR3 DNA reads as TGTGCCAGCAGCGCAGGGACAGCCCTAAATGAAAAACTGTTTTTT.

The genes are TRBV6-1 and TRBJ2-3, with 9 positions matching TRBD2. The CDR3 is 16 residues long. V shed 0 bases and J 2 bases; nucleotides not matched to a gene: 3. Germline V lookup: CDR1 MNHNS, CDR2 SASEGT. CDR3: CASSEALAGFTDTQYF. The CDR3 DNA reads TGTGCCAGCAGTGAAGCTCTAGCGGGGTTCACAGATACGCAGTATTTT.

The rearrangement joins TRBV6-6 to TRBJ1-2, with D unclear. Trimming took 8 bases from V and 0 from J, leaving 10 bases between them. Germline V CDR1 and CDR2: MNHNY, SVGAGI (reference sequence). CDR3 length equals 13 residues. CDR3 loop: CASGDTSNYGYTF. CDR3 nucleotide sequence: TGTGCCAGCGGCGACACCTCTAACTATGGCTACACCTTC.

This clone has only a few counts. The chain employs TRBV12-5 and TRBJ1-6; unclear D gene. The CDR3 is made up of 12 amino acids. Germline V gives CDR1 LGHNT, CDR2 FRNRAP. Between the trimmed V and J ends, which lost 4 bases and 10 bases, there was a span of 8 bases. The CDR3 protein is CASGSEGSPLHF. The CDR3, as DNA: TGTGCTAGTGGTTCGGAGGGATCACCCCTCCACTTT. The whole variable domain, remainder taken from reference TRBV12-5 and TRBJ1-6, is DARVTQTPRHKVTEMGQEVTMRCQPILGHNTVFWYRQTMMQGLELLAYFRNRAPLDDSGMPKDRFSAEMPDATLATLKIQPSEPRDSAVYFCASGSEGSPLHFGNGTRLTVT.

The rearrangement links TRBV29-1 to TRBJ1-3, with TRBD1 matching 7 bases. Germline V gene data show CDR1 as SQVTM and CDR2 as ANQGSEA. The junction had 10 bases not matched to a gene; V was cut back by 7 bases and J by 4 bases. CDR3 length equals 14 residues. CDR3 in amino acids: CSARVTGAGNTIYF. For the CDR3, the DNA is TGCAGCGCAAGGGTTACAGGGGCAGGAAACACCATATATTTT.

This sequence joins TRBV5-1 and TRBJ1-6; TRBD1 aligns across 10 bases. The CDR3 sequence is 15 residues long. V lost 5 bases, J lost 8 bases, and 7 bases stayed unmatched. Germline V CDR1 and CDR2: SGHRS, YFSETQ. The CDR3 here is CASRSGTGVDSPLHF. The CDR3 region has the DNA TGCGCCAGCAGGTCCGGGACAGGGGTGGATTCACCCCTCCACTTT.

V usage is TRBV6-5 and J usage is TRBJ1-1, with 7 bases aligning to TRBD1. The CDR3 loop spans 14 amino acids. CDR1 and CDR2 (germline): MNHEY, SVGAGI. V lost 5 bases and J lost 5; bases outside the gene matches: 8. CDR3 in amino acids: CASSRPGGGTEAFF. In DNA, the CDR3 is TGTGCCAGCAGTCGTCCAGGGGGGGGTACTGAAGCTTTCTTT.

The chain has TRBV5-4 and TRBJ1-2, with a possible D match to TRBD1 (5 bases). Germline CDR1 is SGHNT and CDR2 is YYREEE (reference sequence). The CDR3 extends over 14 amino acids. Trimming stripped 5 bases from V and 2 bases from J, with 13 bases between. Here the CDR3 reads CASSTGGANYGYTF. DNA for the CDR3: TGTGCCAGCAGTACCGGAGGGGCGAACTATGGCTACACCTTC.

V and J are TRBV6-7 and TRBJ2-7; the match to TRBD1 covers 7 bases. TRBV6-7 is classed as an ORF, of uncertain function. The CDR3 is made up of 17 amino acids. V was pared by 0 bases and J by 2 bases, with 10 bases of the junction left unmatched. The CDR3 loop is CASSYSKYEGATYEQYF. The CDR3 nucleotides are TGTGCCAGCAGTTACTCGAAGTATGAGGGGGCCACCTACGAGCAGTACTTC.